One and the same sample provided the 22 T cell receptor beta chains below, sequenced in a study of CD8 T cells in ankylosing spondylitis. For these TCRs, the target antigens are not known. General study findings and limits: A TCR beta motif of seven or eight highly homologous variants appeared characteristic of ankylosing spondylitis blood.

TCRdb re-called the 5' RACE reads with MiXCR, one entry per CDR3 protein. The data hold 350,000 or so distinct CDR3 sequences, with 8% observed a single time. Sequenced: blood, either unsorted or a sorted T cell fraction (not recorded which). These TCRs come from a male donor with ankylosing spondylitis.

This clonotype was seen repeatedly, ten times or more. The rearrangement links TRBV5-1 to TRBJ2-1; unclear D gene. The CDR3 runs to 14 residues. Germline V lookup: CDR1 SGHRS, CDR2 YFSETQ. The ends were cut back, 0 bases at V and 6 bases at J, with 10 bases in the middle. In nucleotides, the CDR3 is TGCGCCAGCAGCTTGGCCCGGGCGGCCAATGAGCAGTTCTTC. Translated: CASSLARAANEQFF. Together with reference TRBV5-1 and TRBJ2-1, the CDR3 gives the full variable domain: KAGVTQTPRYLIKTRGQQVTLSCSPISGHRSVSWYQQTPGQGLQFLFEYFSETQRNKGNFPGRFSGRQFSNSRSEMNVSTLELGDSALYLCASSLARAANEQFFGPGTRLTVL.

A few counts support this clonotype. V gene TRBV7-2 combines with J gene TRBJ2-7, with TRBD2 matching over 7 bases. Trimming removed 5 bases from V and 8 bases from J; junction bases left unmatched: 9. Germline lookup yields CDR1 SGHTA and CDR2 FQGNSA. The CDR3 has 13 amino acids. CDR3 coding DNA: TGTGCCAGCAGCCGGTTACGGGAGGAGCAGCAGTACTTC. Its protein product is CASSRLREEQQYF.

This clonotype was counted between two and nine times. V is TRBV29-1 and J is TRBJ1-2, with TRBD1 identical over 8 bases. The trim removed 6 bases at V and 0 bases at J, leaving 3 bases unmatched. Germline V gives CDR1 SQVTM, CDR2 ANQGSEA. This CDR3 has 13 amino acids. CDR3 DNA: TGCAGCGTGAACAGGGGGACTAACTATGGCTACACCTTC. Protein sequence: CSVNRGTNYGYTF.

This clonotype was seen a handful of times. The rearrangement uses TRBV5-5 and TRBJ1-2; D unresolved. The CDR3 length is 15 residues. V was clipped by 0 bases and J by 4 bases, with 13 bases between them. Germline loops: CDR1 SGHKS, CDR2 YYEKEE (reference sequence). Here the CDR3 DNA reads TGTGCCAGCAGCTTGGCTGGGTGGGTTGCCTATGGCTACACCTTC. As protein: CASSLAGWVAYGYTF.

J is TRBJ2-1 and V is TRBV7-3, with TRBD1 matching 9 bases. This CDR3 has 19 residues. The trim removed 5 bases at V and 6 bases at J, leaving 20 bases unmatched. Per germline, CDR1 SGHTA and CDR2 FQGTGA. Here the CDR3 reads CASSPRTGAVAGFGNEQFF. DNA for the CDR3: TGTGCCAGCAGCCCCCGGACAGGGGCGGTGGCGGGGTTCGGCAATGAGCAGTTCTTC.

In this sample, this clonotype turned up a few times. The CDR3 here is CASSQDRQYYEQYF. The CDR3 coding sequence is TGTGCCAGCAGCCAAGATCGGCAGTACTACGAGCAGTACTTC. This chain joins TRBV3-1 and TRBJ2-7; D ambiguous. This CDR3 region has 14 residues. Germline values: CDR1 LGHDT, CDR2 YNNKEL (reference sequence). Trimming pared 0 bases from V and 3 bases from J, leaving 9 bases between.

This clonotype was seen repeatedly, ten times or more. The rearrangement uses TRBV21-1 and TRBJ1-6; the table calls TRBD1, which could not be checked here. TRBV21-1 is termed a pseudogene. This CDR3 region has 15 residues. CDR3 coding DNA: TGTGCCAGCCGCAACGTAGGACATTCTAATTCACCCCTCCACTTT. Protein: CASRNVGHSNSPLHF.

This clonotype was observed a handful of times. The chain recombines TRBV5-1 with TRBJ2-1; TRBD2 aligns across 8 bases. Trimming cost V 3 bases and J 4 bases; bases outside gene matches: 18. Germline V gene lookup returns CDR1 SGHRS and CDR2 YFSETQ. This CDR3 region has 19 residues. CDR3 loop: CASSYRGGASGYSYNEQFF. CDR3 bases: TGCGCCAGCAGCTACCGGGGCGGGGCTAGCGGGTACTCTTACAATGAGCAGTTCTTC.

This clonotype was counted only a few times. The gene calls are TRBV5-1 and TRBJ1-1; the D is unclear. The CDR3 length is 12 residues. V lost 0 bases and J 8 bases, leaving 8 bases between the germline ends. Per the germline V gene, CDR1 is SGHRS and CDR2 is YFSETQ. The CDR3 DNA sequence: TGCGCCAGCAGCTTGGAGTTTGGGGAAGCTTTCTTT. It specifies CASSLEFGEAFF.

This clonotype was detected a few times. The gene calls are TRBV5-1 and TRBJ2-3; 10 positions agree with TRBD1. The germline CDR1 and CDR2 sequences are SGHRS and YFSETQ. The length of the CDR3 is 15 residues. V was pared by 0 bases and J by 13 bases, with 11 bases of the junction left unmatched. The CDR3 sequence: CASSLDGAGQGPKYF. The CDR3 nucleotides are TGCGCCAGCAGCTTGGATGGGGCGGGACAGGGGCCAAAGTATTTT. Based on the CDR3 plus reference TRBV5-1 and TRBJ2-3, the full variable domain is KAGVTQTPRYLIKTRGQQVTLSCSPISGHRSVSWYQQTPGQGLQFLFEYFSETQRNKGNFPGRFSGRQFSNSRSEMNVSTLELGDSALYLCASSLDGAGQGPKYFGPGTRLTVL.

There are a few counts of this clonotype. The chain carries TRBV7-2 and TRBJ1-2, with D perhaps matching TRBD1 (5 bases). This CDR3 comprises 10 residues. The germline gives CDR1 SGHTA, CDR2 FQGNSA. V lost 8 bases and J lost 7, with 8 bases in between. CDR3 DNA sequence: TGTGCCAGCCCGGGGGGTGGCTACACCTTC. Its protein is CASPGGGYTF.

The chain links TRBV14 to TRBJ2-2; D possibly corresponds to TRBD2 (6 bases). Trimming left V 1 base short and J 3 bases short, with 12 bases between. The CDR3 extends over 16 amino acids. The germline gives CDR1 SGHDN, CDR2 FVKESK. CDR3 sequence (DNA): TGTGCCAGCAGCCAAGCGGTGGACTACTACACCGGGGAGCTGTTTTTT. Encoded protein: CASSQAVDYYTGELFF.

This clonotype has a count of ten or more. The chain combines TRBV12-3 or TRBV12-4 with TRBJ1-2; TRBD1 matches at 8 bases. V lost 5 bases and J lost 6; bases outside the gene matches: 5. There are 13 residues in the CDR3. The CDR3 region has the DNA TGTGCCAGCAGTCATGGACAGGGAGATGGCTACACCTTC. Residues: CASSHGQGDGYTF.

In its sample, this clonotype was seen a few times. The V and J genes are TRBV15 and TRBJ2-7; possibly TRBD2 for D (6 bases). Germline CDR1 LNHNV, CDR2 YYDKDF (reference sequence). V lost 0 bases to trimming and J lost 1 base, with 19 bases between them. This CDR3 contains 18 residues. Here the CDR3 DNA reads TGTGCCACCAGCAGAGAGGGTTCGGGAGCTCATCGGTCCTACGAGCAGTACTTC. This codes for CATSREGSGAHRSYEQYF.

This CDR3 reads CASKGRDRGTTGELFF. The CDR3, as DNA: TGTGCCAGCAAGGGAAGGGACAGGGGGACAACCGGGGAGCTGTTTTTT. The genes are TRBV12-3 or TRBV12-4 and TRBJ2-2; 11 nucleotides agree with TRBD1. This CDR3 spans 16 amino acids. With 7 bases clipped from V and 5 bases from J, the junction kept 9 bases outside the gene matches.

This clonotype was picked up many times. CDR3 residues: CASSPIGVQADTQYF. The CDR3, as DNA: TGTGCCAGCAGCCCAATCGGGGTTCAAGCAGATACGCAGTATTTT. The rearrangement uses TRBV9 and TRBJ2-3, with D maybe TRBD2 (5 bases). There are 15 residues in the CDR3. V was pared by 4 bases and J by 4 bases, with 16 bases between. CDR1 is SGDLS and CDR2 is YYNGEE in the germline V gene. The full variable domain, in which reference TRBV9 and TRBJ2-3 provide the parts outside the CDR3, is DSGVTQTPKHLITATGQRVTLRCSPRSGDLSVYWYQQSLDQGLQFLIQYYNGEERAKGNILERFSAQQFPDLHSELNLSSLELGDSALYFCASSPIGVQADTQYFGPGTRLTVL.

This clonotype was found a few times. The chain links TRBV27 to TRBJ1-1; D is undetermined. Germline CDR1 reads MNHEY; CDR2 reads SMNVEV (reference sequence). Between the trimmed V and J ends, which lost 0 bases and 0 bases, there was a span of 14 bases. CDR3 length equals 17 residues. Here the CDR3 DNA reads TGTGCCAGCAGTTTATCGATCCGTGGAGATTTGAACACTGAAGCTTTCTTT. As protein: CASSLSIRGDLNTEAFF.

The rearrangement uses TRBV4-1 and TRBJ1-2, with 9 bases aligning to TRBD1. The germline V gene has CDR1 MGHRA and CDR2 YSYEKL. The trim removed 2 bases at V and 4 bases at J, leaving 8 bases unmatched. The CDR3 consists of 16 residues. CDR3 protein: CASSQQHRQGVYGYTF. The CDR3 DNA reads as TGCGCCAGCAGCCAACAGCACCGACAGGGGGTCTATGGCTACACCTTC.

In this sample, this clonotype turned up a few times. The CDR3 region has the DNA TGTGCCAGCAAGATCCGGTCTGGGGCCAACGTCCTGACTTTC. Protein: CASKIRSGANVLTF. V usage is TRBV2 and J usage is TRBJ2-6; D gene unclear. V was trimmed by 7 bases and J by 1 base, leaving 8 bases between them. The CDR3 has 14 amino acids. CDR1 and CDR2 (germline): SNHLY, FYNNEI.

V usage is TRBV4-1 and J usage is TRBJ2-5; 7 positions match TRBD2. CDR1 MGHRA and CDR2 YSYEKL come from the germline V gene. CDR3 length equals 16 residues. The V gene end was trimmed by 4 bases and the J gene end by 0 bases; junction bases not matched to a gene: 8. The DNA of the CDR3 is TGCGCCAGCAGCCCTAACCAAGCGGGATACCAAGAGACCCAGTACTTC. Protein: CASSPNQAGYQETQYF.

The chain employs TRBV20-1 and TRBJ2-7; tentatively, D is TRBD1 or TRBD2 (5 bases each). The CDR3 consists of 15 residues. Deletions cut 6 bases from V and 3 bases from J, with 21 bases between. CDR1 is DFQATT and CDR2 is SNEGSKA in the germline V gene (reference sequence). The CDR3 region is CSANPVGAGIYEQYF. CDR3 bases: TGCAGTGCCAACCCCGTCGGGGCAGGCATCTACGAGCAGTACTTC.

This clonotype showed up just a few times. V and J are TRBV2 and TRBJ2-7; maybe TRBD1 (6 bases). Germline values: CDR1 SNHLY, CDR2 FYNNEI. The CDR3 is 14 amino acids. Trimming left V 6 bases short and J 1 base short, with 13 bases between. The CDR3 loop is CASSRQVESYEQYF. CDR3 sequence (DNA): TGTGCCAGCAGCCGACAGGTGGAGTCCTACGAGCAGTACTTC.